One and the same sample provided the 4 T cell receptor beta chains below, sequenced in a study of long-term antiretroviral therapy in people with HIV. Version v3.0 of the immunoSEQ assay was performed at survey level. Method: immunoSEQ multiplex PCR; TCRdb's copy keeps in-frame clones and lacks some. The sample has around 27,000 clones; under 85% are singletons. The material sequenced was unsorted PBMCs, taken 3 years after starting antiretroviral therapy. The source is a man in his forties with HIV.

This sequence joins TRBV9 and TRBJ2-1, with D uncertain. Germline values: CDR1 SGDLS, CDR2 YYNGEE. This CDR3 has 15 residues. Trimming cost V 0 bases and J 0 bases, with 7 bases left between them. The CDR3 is CASSVVGSSYNEQFF. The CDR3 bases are TGTGCCAGCAGCGTAGTAGGAAGCTCCTACAATGAGCAGTTCTTC. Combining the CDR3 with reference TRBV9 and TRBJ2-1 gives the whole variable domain DSGVTQTPKHLITATGQRVTLRCSPRSGDLSVYWYQQSLDQGLQFLIQYYNGEERAKGNILERFSAQQFPDLHSELNLSSLELGDSALYFCASSVVGSSYNEQFFGPGTRLTVL.

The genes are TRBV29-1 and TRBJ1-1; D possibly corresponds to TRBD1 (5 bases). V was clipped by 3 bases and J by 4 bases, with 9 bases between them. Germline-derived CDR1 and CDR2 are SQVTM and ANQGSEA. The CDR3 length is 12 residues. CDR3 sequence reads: CSVDVGGTEAFF. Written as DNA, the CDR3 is TGCAGCGTTGACGTTGGGGGCACTGAAGCTTTCTTT. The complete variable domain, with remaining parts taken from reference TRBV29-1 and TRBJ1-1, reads SAVISQKPSRDICQRGTSLTIQCQVDSQVTMMFWYRQQPGQSLTLIATANQGSEATYESGFVIDKFPISRPNLTFSTLTVSNMSPEDSSIYLCSVDVGGTEAFFGQGTRLTVV.

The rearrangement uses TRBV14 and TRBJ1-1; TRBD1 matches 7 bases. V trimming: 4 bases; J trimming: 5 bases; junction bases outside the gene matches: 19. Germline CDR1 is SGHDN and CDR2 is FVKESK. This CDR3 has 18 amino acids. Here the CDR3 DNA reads TGTGCCAGCAGCCTGGAAAAGGACAGGATTGGGAGATGGACTGAAGCTTTCTTT. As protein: CASSLEKDRIGRWTEAFF.

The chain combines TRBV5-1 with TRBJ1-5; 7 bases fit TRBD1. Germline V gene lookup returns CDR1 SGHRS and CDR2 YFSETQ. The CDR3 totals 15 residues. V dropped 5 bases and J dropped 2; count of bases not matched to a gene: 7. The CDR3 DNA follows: TGCGCCAGCAGTTATACAGGGGCTGGCAATCAGCCCCAGCATTTT. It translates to CASSYTGAGNQPQHF.